The sequence of this TCR beta chain was determined in a study of metastatic and nonmetastatic thyroid tumors. Per germline, CDR1 MGHDK and CDR2 SYGVNS. The CDR3 totals 12 residues. V lost 3 bases to trimming and J lost 3 bases, with 6 bases between them. Among the patients, none had received any treatment before thyroid surgery. The authors' processing: A papillary thyroid cancer distant-metastasis classifier was built from CDR3 differences across clinicopathological groups. TCRdb reanalyzed the PCR reads via MiXCR. The V and J calls were not made by the authors but by TCRdb's processing. This table holds under 100,000 clones, less than 10% found once. In its sample, this clone was seen many times.

The chain recombines TRBV25-1 with TRBJ2-7; no firm D call. Source material: blood. The source of this sequence is a female donor with papillary thyroid cancer or a benign thyroid nodule (not recorded which). Some clones in this sample may be carry-over from other donors' samples. In DNA, the CDR3 is TGTGCCAGCAGTGATGGAGTCTACGAGCAGTACTTC. Its protein product is CASSDGVYEQYF.